In its sample, the clone carrying this T cell receptor beta chain ranks as large (0.1 to 1%). Its antigen is not known. Amplification of TCR beta used genomic DNA extracted from peripheral blood. Germline V gene data show CDR1 as LNHDA and CDR2 as SQIVND (reference sequence). Trimming pared 4 bases from V and 5 bases from J, leaving 9 bases between. This CDR3 comprises 14 residues. These data belong to a study of T cell repertoires in aging, cancer and after chemotherapy. Study information: Pre- and post-chemotherapy samples were paired from chronic lymphocytic leukemia patients treated with fludarabine- or bendamustine-based regimens. The whole study produced a dataset of roughly 8.8 million TCR reads.

Multiplex touch-down PCR with TRB-A/B primers amplified rearranged V-D-J TRB sequences. Each CDR3 protein is one row after TCRdb ran MiXCR on the multiplex PCR reads. In the table there are about a thousand distinct CDR3 sequences, 28% of which are singletons. The study, taken as a whole, reports: Untreated cancer patients had significantly lower blood TCR diversity than age-matched healthy donors.

The receptor's source is a human donor with a blood cancer. The specimen sequenced was blood. The V call is TRBV19, the J call TRBJ1-6; D gene uncertain. The CDR3 protein is CASSRRGDNSPLHF. In DNA form, the CDR3 reads TGTGCCAGTAGTAGGCGAGGAGATAATTCACCCCTCCACTTT.